Listed here are 8 T cell receptor beta chains from one sample, sequenced in a study of blood T cell repertoires in COVID-19. Some clones are missing from TCRdb's copy, which holds only in-frame ones; the method was immunoSEQ multiplex PCR. The data hold around 210,000 clones, with 70% to 85% observed a single time. What was sequenced was peripheral blood. These receptors originate from an elderly woman with COVID-19, enrolled during active disease.

This clone was recorded a few times. The chain combines TRBV28 with TRBJ2-1; TRBD2 might be the D (6 bases). V was trimmed by 6 bases and J by 2 bases, leaving 14 bases between them. The CDR3 sequence is 15 residues long. Germline-derived CDR1 and CDR2 are MDHEN and SYDVKM. The chain's CDR3 is CASRLELAPYNEQFF. Written as DNA, the CDR3 is TGTGCCAGCAGACTAGAACTAGCCCCCTACAATGAGCAGTTCTTC.

This sequence joins TRBV29-1 and TRBJ2-3; 9 bases align to TRBD2. With V trimmed by 7 bases and J by 5 bases, 4 bases remained unmatched. There are 12 residues in the CDR3. CDR1 is SQVTM and CDR2 is ANQGSEA in the germline V gene. CDR3 in amino acids: CSAGLAIDTQYF. Written as DNA, the CDR3 is TGCAGCGCGGGACTAGCTATAGATACGCAGTATTTT.

V gene TRBV12-3 or TRBV12-4 combines with J gene TRBJ2-1, with TRBD1 as a possible D gene (5 bases). This CDR3 is built from 13 residues. Trimming pared 0 bases from V and 6 bases from J, leaving 6 bases between. CDR3 amino acids: CASSLAGVNEQFF. The CDR3 coding sequence is TGTGCCAGCAGTTTAGCAGGGGTCAATGAGCAGTTCTTC.

The J gene is TRBJ2-5, the V gene TRBV6-5, with 11 bases matching TRBD2. The V segment lost 2 bases and the J segment 14 bases; nucleotides outside the gene matches: 10. There are 14 residues in the CDR3. Germline CDR1 and CDR2: MNHEY and SVGAGI. The CDR3 DNA reads TGTGCCAGCAGTTACGGAACTAGCGGGGGCCCTCATTACTTC. Residues: CASSYGTSGGPHYF.

The gene calls are TRBV5-1 and TRBJ2-1, with TRBD2 matching over 11 bases. Germline trimming cut 2 bases from V and 7 bases from J; bases unmatched to any gene: 8. CDR1 is SGHRS and CDR2 is YFSETQ in the germline V gene. CDR3 length equals 16 residues. The chain's CDR3 is CASSFGRSGGANEQFF. The CDR3 DNA is TGCGCCAGCAGCTTTGGTCGTAGCGGGGGGGCAAATGAGCAGTTCTTC.

The chain has TRBV5-1 and TRBJ1-5, with TRBD1 matching 7 bases. The CDR3 runs 14 residues. Trimming cost V 4 bases and J 3 bases; bases outside gene matches: 4. Germline V lookup: CDR1 SGHRS, CDR2 YFSETQ. The CDR3 spells CASSRDSNNQPQHF. The CDR3 DNA reads as TGCGCCAGCAGCCGGGACAGCAACAATCAGCCCCAGCATTTT.

This chain's CDR3 is CASSSRTSGSNNEQFF. The CDR3 nucleotides are TGTGCCAGCTCATCTCGGACTAGCGGGAGCAACAATGAGCAGTTCTTC. The chain combines TRBV18 with TRBJ2-1; 13 bases agree with TRBD2. The CDR3 has 16 residues. V shed 5 bases and J 5 bases; nucleotides not matched to a gene: 6. Germline V gene sequence: CDR1 KGHSH, CDR2 LQKENI.

J is TRBJ2-1 and V is TRBV9, with D tentatively TRBD2 (5 bases). From germline, CDR1 is SGDLS and CDR2 YYNGEE. The CDR3 extends over 13 amino acids. The V gene lost 3 bases and the J gene lost 7 bases, with 11 bases spanning the gap. This CDR3 reads CASSALGQNEQFF. The CDR3 nucleotides are TGTGCCAGCAGCGCACTAGGTCAGAATGAGCAGTTCTTC.